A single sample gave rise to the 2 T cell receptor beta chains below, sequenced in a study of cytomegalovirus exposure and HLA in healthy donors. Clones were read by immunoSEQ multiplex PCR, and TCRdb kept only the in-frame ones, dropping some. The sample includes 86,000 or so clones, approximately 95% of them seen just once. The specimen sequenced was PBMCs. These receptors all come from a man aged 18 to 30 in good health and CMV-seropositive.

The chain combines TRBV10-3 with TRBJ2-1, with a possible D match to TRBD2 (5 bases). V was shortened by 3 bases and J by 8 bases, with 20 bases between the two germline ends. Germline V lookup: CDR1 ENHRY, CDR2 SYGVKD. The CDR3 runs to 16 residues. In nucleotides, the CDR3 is TGTGCCATCAGTGATAGTCTAGCAGTAATTTTCGATGAGCAGTTCTTC. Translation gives CAISDSLAVIFDEQFF.

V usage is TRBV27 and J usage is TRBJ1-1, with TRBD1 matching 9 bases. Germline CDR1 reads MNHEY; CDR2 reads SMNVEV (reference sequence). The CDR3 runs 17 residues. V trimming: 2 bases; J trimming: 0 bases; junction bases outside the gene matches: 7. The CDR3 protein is CASSLGRDRAMNTEAFF. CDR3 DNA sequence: TGTGCCAGCAGTTTAGGAAGGGACAGGGCAATGAACACTGAAGCTTTCTTT.